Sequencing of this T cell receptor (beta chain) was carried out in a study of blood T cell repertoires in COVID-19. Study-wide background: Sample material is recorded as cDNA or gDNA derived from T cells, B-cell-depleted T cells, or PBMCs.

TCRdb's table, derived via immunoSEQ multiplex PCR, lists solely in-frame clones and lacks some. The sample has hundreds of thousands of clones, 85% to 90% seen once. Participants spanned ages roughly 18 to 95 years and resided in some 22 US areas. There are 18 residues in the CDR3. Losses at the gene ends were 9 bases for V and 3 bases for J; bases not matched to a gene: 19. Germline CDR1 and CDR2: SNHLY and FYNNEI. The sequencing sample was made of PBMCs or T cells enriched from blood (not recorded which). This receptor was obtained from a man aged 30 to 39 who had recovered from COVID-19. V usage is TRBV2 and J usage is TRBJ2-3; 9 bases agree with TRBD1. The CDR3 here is CARIGAKQGARGTDTQYF. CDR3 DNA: TGTGCCAGAATAGGAGCCAAACAGGGGGCAAGAGGGACAGATACGCAGTATTTT.